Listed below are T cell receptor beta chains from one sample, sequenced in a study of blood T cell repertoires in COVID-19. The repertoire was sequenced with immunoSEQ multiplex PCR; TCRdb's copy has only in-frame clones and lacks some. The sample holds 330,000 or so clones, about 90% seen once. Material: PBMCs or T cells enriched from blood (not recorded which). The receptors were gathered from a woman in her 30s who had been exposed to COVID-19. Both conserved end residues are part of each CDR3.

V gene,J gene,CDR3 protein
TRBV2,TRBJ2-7,CASRERTRSSSYEQYF
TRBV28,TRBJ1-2,CASSLEFRTGEGYTF
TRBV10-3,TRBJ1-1,CAISEQDRFEAFF
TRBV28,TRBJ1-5,CASSFLASNQPQHF
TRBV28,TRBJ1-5,CASRRHSTGAGPSNQPQHF
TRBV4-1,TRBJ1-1,CASSFDSPLGNTEAFF
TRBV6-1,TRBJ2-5,CASSESSRETQYF
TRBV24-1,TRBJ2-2,CATSDMTITTGELFF
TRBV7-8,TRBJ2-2,CASSLTTMNTGELFF
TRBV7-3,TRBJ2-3,CASSRDRLTDTQYF
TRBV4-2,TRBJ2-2,CASSQETGYGANTGELFF
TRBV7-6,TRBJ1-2,CASSLSGQAVPLNYGYTF
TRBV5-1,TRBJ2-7,CASSLVGGSLYEQYF
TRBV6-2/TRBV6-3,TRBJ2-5,CASSEGLSQETQYF
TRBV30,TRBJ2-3,CAWSPPTSGGFTDTQYF
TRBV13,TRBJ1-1,CASSLVIWEGNLNTEAFF
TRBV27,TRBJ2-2,CASTRSQASGRYGGELFF
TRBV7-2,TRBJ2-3,CASSRRAGGPTDTQYF
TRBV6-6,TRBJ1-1,CAPDKENTEAFF
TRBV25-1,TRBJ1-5,CASRGGEGRQPQHF
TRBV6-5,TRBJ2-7,CASSYGTGVGYEQYF
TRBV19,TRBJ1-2,CASSIGERGYGYTF
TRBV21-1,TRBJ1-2,CSRGGATLPF
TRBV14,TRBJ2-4,CASSQRLENIQYF
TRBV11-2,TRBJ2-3,CASSPTGTGGAGDTQYF
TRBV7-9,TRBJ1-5,CASSLAGTGTIYQPQHF
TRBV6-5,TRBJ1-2,CASSSKRTGAYGYTF
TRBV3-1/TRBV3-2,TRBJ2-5,CASSQTSGGGQETQYF
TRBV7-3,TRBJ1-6,CASSLTQGDPLHF
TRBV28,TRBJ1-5,CASSSQGAGNQPQHF
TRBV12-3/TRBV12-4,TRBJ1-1,CASGYRVRTEAFF
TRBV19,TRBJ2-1,CASSRGLAGGSFYNEQFF
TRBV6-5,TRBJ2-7,CASSYLPPAGLYEQYF
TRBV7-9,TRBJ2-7,CASSFPGSGEQYF
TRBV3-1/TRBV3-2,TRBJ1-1,CASRQGRFHTEAFF
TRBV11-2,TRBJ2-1,CASSLRLAGDYNEQFF
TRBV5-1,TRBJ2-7,CASMGGSYEQYF
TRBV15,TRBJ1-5,CATSRDPENQPQHF
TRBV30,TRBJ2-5,CAWNNRDRGSQETQYF
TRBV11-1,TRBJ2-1,CASSLAVPSGAPKYNEQFF
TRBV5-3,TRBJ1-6,CARSLGASYNSPLHF
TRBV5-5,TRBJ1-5,CASSLAGYSNQPQHF
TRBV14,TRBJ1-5,CASSAGTGASQPQHF
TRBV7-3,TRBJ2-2,CASSSSGGNTGELFF
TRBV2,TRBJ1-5,CASSLTGSNQPQHF
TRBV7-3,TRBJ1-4,CASSLDRGTNEKLFF
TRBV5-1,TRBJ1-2,CASSRGQSYGYTF
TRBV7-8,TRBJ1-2,CASSLARGRGGGSGGYTF
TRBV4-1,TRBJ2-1,CASSQATSGDEQFF
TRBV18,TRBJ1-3,CASSPGRGAGNTIYF
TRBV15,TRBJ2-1,CATSIIAGLYNEQFF
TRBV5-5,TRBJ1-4,CASSFVGTANEKLFF
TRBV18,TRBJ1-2,CASSPNSDGDYGYTF
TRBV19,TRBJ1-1,CASSPGSGGFTEAFF
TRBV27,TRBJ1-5,CASSLDTEGNQPQHF
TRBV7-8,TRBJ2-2,CASRGRANTGELFF
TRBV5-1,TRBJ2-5,CASSFTGGGSPAQETQYF
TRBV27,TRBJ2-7,CASSLRGIYEQYF